The rows below give T cell receptor beta chains drawn from one sample of a study of T cells in Graves' hyperthyroidism and ophthalmopathy. TCRdb passed the multiplex PCR reads through MiXCR, listing each CDR3 protein once. The repertoire holds about 95,000 distinct CDR3 sequences, with 40% as singletons. Material: peripheral blood or thyroid tissue (not recorded which). All receptors come from a young woman with Graves' hyperthyroidism. Each CDR3 is given with its conserved first and last residue. D genes are given only for firm matches. The size entry is marked missing in some rows and otherwise reads once, few, many or a size class.

j_call clone_size d_call v_call cdr3_aa cdr3_nt
TRBJ2-7 many . TRBV29-1 CSVDGGQGTYEQYF TGCAGCGTTGATGGGGGCCAGGGGACCTACGAGCAGTACTTC
TRBJ2-7 many . TRBV14 CASSPEAGTFYEQYF TGTGCCAGCAGCCCCGAGGCGGGAACATTTTACGAGCAGTACTTC
TRBJ2-6 many TRBD1 TRBV24-1 CATSVGTEPLGANVLTF TGTGCCACCAGTGTCGGGACAGAACCCCTTGGGGCCAACGTCCTGACTTTC
TRBJ2-5 . . TRBV4-1 CASSSESAQETHYF TGCGCCAGCAGCAGCGAGAGTGCCCAAGAGACCCACTACTTC
TRBJ2-1 many . TRBV20-1 CSAHLVNEQFF TGCAGTGCTCATCTAGTGAATGAGCAGTTCTTC
TRBJ1-5 . TRBD1 TRBV15 CATNSRGGAQPQHF TGTGCCACCAACTCCAGGGGGGGGGCTCAGCCCCAGCATTTT
TRBJ2-2 . . TRBV5-1 CASSPAGQTNTGELFF TGCGCCAGCAGCCCGGCGGGACAGACGAACACCGGGGAGCTGTTTTTT
TRBJ2-2 . TRBD2 TRBV7-8 CAVHATSGSRTGELFF TGTGCCGTCCACGCGACTAGCGGGAGTCGAACCGGGGAGCTGTTTTTT
TRBJ2-5 . TRBD1 TRBV11-2 CASSRVSTGGKAQYF TGTGCCAGCAGCCGAGTTTCGACAGGGGGTAAGGCCCAGTACTTC
TRBJ1-2 medium-sized . TRBV2 CASRMVWGYTF TGTGCCTCTAGAATGGTCTGGGGCTACACCTTC
TRBJ2-2 many . TRBV5-1 CASRVRMNTGELFF TGCGCCAGCAGAGTGAGAATGAACACCGGGGAGCTGTTTTTT
TRBJ1-1 . . TRBV12-3/TRBV12-4 CASSAVQGSGTEAFF TGCGCCAGCAGTGCTGTACAGGGATCGGGGACTGAAGCTTTCTTT
TRBJ1-1 many . TRBV11-2 CASSLGVRGGNTEAFF TGTGCCAGCAGCTTAGGCGTCCGGGGGGGGAACACTGAAGCTTTCTTT
TRBJ1-5 many . TRBV6-1 CASSERQNQPQHF TGTGCCAGCAGTGAAAGGCAGAATCAGCCCCAGCATTTT
TRBJ2-7 many TRBD2 TRBV20-1 CSARPPSGGRDEQYF TGCAGTGCTAGACCCCCCTCGGGCGGGAGGGACGAGCAGTACTTC
TRBJ2-5 . . TRBV20-1 CSARGSAGGRETQYF TGCAGTGCTAGAGGATCCGCAGGTGGACGAGAGACCCAGTACTTC
TRBJ2-2 many . TRBV7-6 CASSLAKRGELFF TGTGCCAGCAGCTTAGCGAAGAGGGGGGAGCTGTTTTTT
TRBJ2-2 . . TRBV24-1 CATSDPRGNTGELFF TGTGCCACCAGTGACCCCAGGGGGAACACCGGGGAGCTGTTTTTT
TRBJ2-3 many TRBD2 TRBV7-7 CASTYSGGSADTQYF TGTGCTAGCACTTATTCTGGCGGGAGCGCAGATACGCAGTATTTT
TRBJ2-7 many . TRBV7-9 CASSLGGSLGEQYF TGTGCCAGCAGCTTAGGAGGGTCTCTGGGCGAGCAGTACTTC
TRBJ2-5 many TRBD2 TRBV9 CASSPSGSRETQYF TGTGCCTCCTCGCCTAGCGGGAGTCGAGAGACCCAGTACTTC
TRBJ2-5 . . TRBV15 CATSSQGAPGGGETQYF TGTGCCACCAGCAGCCAAGGGGCCCCTGGGGGTGGAGAGACCCAGTACTTC
TRBJ1-1 . . TRBV6-1 CASGRPENTEAFF TGTGCCAGCGGGAGACCAGAGAACACTGAAGCTTTCTTT
TRBJ2-7 . . TRBV20-1 CSASGDSYEQYF TGCAGTGCCTCCGGGGACTCCTACGAGCAGTACTTC
TRBJ2-5 . TRBD1 TRBV20-1 CSAWDRAAQETQYF TGCAGTGCGTGGGACAGGGCTGCCCAAGAGACCCAGTACTTC
TRBJ1-1 many . TRBV16 CASSPNQARGDTEAFF TGTGCCAGCAGCCCGAATCAGGCCCGGGGGGACACTGAAGCTTTCTTT
TRBJ1-3 many . TRBV19 CASHQDLSGNTIYF TGTGCCAGTCATCAGGACCTCTCTGGAAACACCATATATTTT
TRBJ2-3 . TRBD2 TRBV7-1 CASSSLTSGGTDTQYF TGTGCCAGCAGCTCCCTGACTAGCGGGGGCACAGATACGCAGTATTTT
TRBJ2-7 many . TRBV6-5 CASSYSRTPYEQYF TGTGCCAGCAGTTACTCAAGGACACCCTACGAGCAGTACTTC
TRBJ1-1 many . TRBV20-1 CSALRGEVTEAFF TGCAGTGCCCTAAGAGGAGAGGTAACTGAAGCTTTCTTT
TRBJ1-2 once . TRBV7-8 CASSLWTGQRDGDGYTF TGTGCCAGCAGCTTATGGACCGGACAGCGGGATGGTGATGGCTACACCTTC
TRBJ2-5 . TRBD1 TRBV20-1 CSARDGTFRDRYQPQYF TGCAGTGCTAGAGATGGTACCTTCCGGGACAGATATCAGCCCCAGTACTTC
TRBJ2-5 many TRBD2 TRBV15 CATSRHGGTSGSVTQYF TGTGCCACCAGCAGACACGGAGGGACTAGCGGGAGTGTGACCCAGTACTTC
TRBJ1-2 . . TRBV2 CASSEDAGFGYTF TGTGCCAGCAGTGAAGACGCAGGATTTGGCTACACCTTC
TRBJ2-1 few . TRBV20-1 CSARGLVTSGARFF TGCAGTGCTAGAGGTTTAGTTACGTCGGGTGCAAGATTCTTC
TRBJ2-7 many . TRBV5-1 CASSDQRSSYEQYF TGCGCCAGCAGCGACCAGAGGAGCTCCTACGAGCAGTACTTC
TRBJ2-3 many . TRBV6-5 CASSWLGRDTQYF TGTGCCAGCAGTTGGCTGGGCAGAGATACGCAGTATTTT
TRBJ1-5 . . TRBV9 CASSTGLAGVEQPQHF TGTGCCAGCAGCACGGGACTAGCGGGAGTCGAGCAGCCCCAGCATTTT
TRBJ2-6 many . TRBV28 CASSSYAGYSGANVLTF TGTGCCAGCAGTTCTTATGCAGGTTACTCTGGGGCCAACGTCCTGACTTTC
TRBJ2-2 many TRBD2 TRBV19 CASTSIGLAGGLGTGELFF TGTGCCAGTACCTCAATCGGACTAGCGGGAGGTCTTGGCACCGGGGAGCTGTTTTTT
TRBJ1-2 . TRBD1 TRBV7-9 CASSSGTGAYGYTF TGTGCCAGCAGCTCCGGGACAGGGGCCTATGGCTACACCTTC
TRBJ1-1 many . TRBV24-1 CATRGVPGGTEAFF TGTGCCACCAGGGGGGTCCCTGGGGGGACTGAAGCTTTCTTT
TRBJ1-2 . . TRBV10-3 CATTERSNYGYTF TGTGCCACTACAGAGAGATCTAACTATGGCTACACCTTC
TRBJ2-7 many . TRBV28 CASSLLGDTYEQYF TGTGCCAGCAGTTTATTAGGGGACACCTACGAGCAGTACTTC
TRBJ1-2 once TRBD1 TRBV7-9 CASSRGQGDYGYTF TGTGCCAGCAGCCGGGGACAGGGGGACTATGGCTACACCTTC
TRBJ2-7 many . TRBV3-1 CASSQGWEQYF TGTGCCAGCAGCCAAGGATGGGAGCAGTACTTC
TRBJ1-5 . TRBD1 TRBV13 CASSFRGAGNEQPQHF TGTGCCAGCAGCTTCAGGGGGGCGGGAAATGAGCAGCCCCAGCATTTT
TRBJ1-3 . TRBD1 TRBV7-3 CASSLTSGGYGYTIYF TGTGCCAGCAGCTTAACGTCAGGGGGCTATGGCTACACCATATATTTT
TRBJ2-5 many TRBD1 TRBV5-1 CASTSQGQLQETQYF TGCGCCAGCACCTCACAGGGGCAGCTTCAAGAGACCCAGTACTTC
TRBJ1-3 many . TRBV12-3/TRBV12-4 CASSKSGAGNTIYF TGTGCCAGCAGTAAATCTGGGGCTGGAAACACCATATATTTT
TRBJ2-7 many TRBD1 TRBV27 CASSPDRGYEQYF TGTGCCAGCAGCCCCGACAGGGGCTACGAGCAGTACTTC
TRBJ2-5 many . TRBV6-5 CASSYSTQIGGAQYF TGTGCCAGCAGTTACTCGACCCAAATCGGGGGTGCCCAGTACTTC
TRBJ1-4 . . TRBV13 CASSFYQTGPDEKLFF TGTGCCAGCAGCTTTTACCAGACAGGCCCAGATGAAAAACTGTTTTTT
TRBJ2-5 many . TRBV7-9 CASSLPGLGQETQYF TGCGCCAGCAGCTTGCCCGGGTTGGGTCAAGAGACCCAGTACTTC
TRBJ1-3 many . TRBV11-2 CASSLSPGNTIYF TGTGCCAGCAGCTTATCTCCTGGAAACACCATATATTTT